This TCR beta chain emerged from a study of T cells in Graves' hyperthyroidism and ophthalmopathy. Findings and limits, study-wide: Most clonotypes expanded in thyroid above 0.001 were likewise present in blood.

TCR beta CDR3 regions were amplified from RNA. HTBI primers were employed in a first-round RT-PCR of the TCR CDR3. TCRdb reprocessed the multiplex PCR reads via MiXCR and lists one record per CDR3 protein. Here the sample spans approximately 710,000 distinct CDR3 sequences, roughly 17% being singletons. If no ophthalmopathy progression occurred within 18 months, Graves' hyperthyroidism was stable. The CDR3 is made up of 14 amino acids. V lost 6 bases and J 8 bases, leaving 19 bases between the germline ends. From germline, CDR1 is SNHLY and CDR2 FYNNEI. At least ten counts were recorded for this clonotype. Its antigen is currently unknown.

This sequence originates from a man between 45 and 60 years old with Graves' hyperthyroidism. The chain uses TRBV2 and TRBJ1-2; D may be TRBD1 (5 bases). Sequencing was performed on blood. Here the CDR3 reads CASRGGGPLGGYTF. The CDR3, as DNA: TGTGCCAGCAGGGGGGGAGGGCCCCTTGGCGGCTACACCTTC.